Listed here are 5 T cell receptor beta chains from one sample, sequenced in a study of cytomegalovirus exposure and HLA in healthy donors. Amplification used 60 Vbeta primers and 13 Jbeta primers. Profiled with immunoSEQ multiplex PCR; TCRdb holds only in-frame clones, not every one. The sample gives more than 85,000 clones, about 60% of which show up once; under 5.5% is in the top ten. The sequenced sample consisted of PBMCs. The receptor source for this set is a human donor in good health.

This clone was detected once. The genes are TRBV29-1 and TRBJ2-3; 9 nucleotides line up with TRBD2. V trimming: 4 bases; J trimming: 2 bases; junction bases outside the gene matches: 4. The CDR3 has 14 residues. Germline V lookup: CDR1 SQVTM, CDR2 ANQGSEA. The CDR3 region has the DNA TGCAGCGTTGCAGGCGGGAGGGCCACAGATACGCAGTATTTT. Amino acids: CSVAGGRATDTQYF.

This chain links TRBV27 with TRBJ2-7; 10 bases agree with TRBD2. The trim removed 8 bases at V and 2 bases at J, leaving 6 bases unmatched. CDR1 MNHEY and CDR2 SMNVEV come from the germline V gene (reference sequence). This CDR3 has 14 residues. In DNA form, the CDR3 reads TGTGCCAGCGGATTAGCGGGAGGAACCTACGAGCAGTACTTC. Translation gives CASGLAGGTYEQYF.

The chain combines TRBV27 with TRBJ2-3, with 13 bases identical to TRBD2. There are 17 residues in the CDR3. V dropped 6 bases and J dropped 3; count of bases not matched to a gene: 9. CDR1 MNHEY and CDR2 SMNVEV come from the germline V gene (reference sequence). The CDR3 spells CASRALGLAGQTDTQYF. CDR3 sequence (DNA): TGTGCCAGCAGAGCCCTGGGACTAGCGGGACAAACAGATACGCAGTATTTT.

The gene calls are TRBV28 and TRBJ1-4; D ambiguous. Germline CDR1 is MDHEN and CDR2 is SYDVKM. CDR3 length: 12 residues. The germline V and J ends were trimmed by 6 bases and 8 bases, with 10 bases remaining between them. As DNA, the CDR3 is TGTGCCAGCAGACGAGGGAAGGAAAAACTGTTTTTT. Encoded protein: CASRRGKEKLFF. The full variable domain, in which reference TRBV28 and TRBJ1-4 provide the parts outside the CDR3, is DVKVTQSSRYLVKRTGEKVFLECVQDMDHENMFWYRQDPGLGLRLIYFSYDVKMKEKGDIPEGYSVSREKKERFSLILESASTNQTSMYLCASRRGKEKLFFGSGTQLSVL.

This clone was picked up a small number of times. The genes are TRBV28 and TRBJ1-5, with 8 positions matching TRBD1. The CDR3 runs to 14 residues. The germline V gene has CDR1 MDHEN and CDR2 SYDVKM. J lost 5 bases, V lost 6 bases, and 6 bases had no gene match. The DNA for the CDR3 is TGTGCCAGCAGCCTGGACAGGGCATATCAGCCCCAGCATTTT. Residues: CASSLDRAYQPQHF.